This T cell receptor beta chain was sequenced in a study of cytomegalovirus exposure and HLA in healthy donors. A word on this clone: Its antigen is still unknown.

Study observations and caveats: Per published reports, the classifier diagnosed cytomegalovirus status with high specificity and sensitivity. It was only CMV serostatus that was available as immune exposure information.

It was with 60 Vbeta and 13 Jbeta primers that the PCR ran. The protocol was immunoSEQ multiplex PCR, while the TCRdb copy is restricted to in-frame clones and leaves out a portion. Of more than 85,000 clones listed, 12% to 15% were seen once; the top ten hold over 0.8%. This TCR was recovered from a female donor in good health and CMV-seronegative. Sequencing was done on a sample of PBMCs.

The CDR3: CASSQDLGGYEQYF. The CDR3 nucleotides read TGCGCCAGCAGCCAAGACCTGGGGGGCTACGAGCAGTACTTC. V is TRBV4-3 and J is TRBJ2-7; possibly TRBD2 for D (6 bases). V shed 0 bases and J shed 3 bases, with 9 bases lying between them. This CDR3 is built from 14 residues. In germline, CDR1 is LGHNA, CDR2 YSLEER.